This T cell receptor (beta chain) originates from a study of cytomegalovirus exposure and HLA in healthy donors. The study ran its PCR with 60 Vbeta and 13 Jbeta primers. Repertoires were generated with immunoSEQ multiplex PCR, while TCRdb's copy carries only in-frame clones and drops some. Of approximately 160,000 clones in the sample, approximately 84% were seen once. Germline CDR1 is LNHDA and CDR2 is SQIVND (reference sequence). V was cut by 4 bases and J by 6 bases, with 18 bases left in between. This CDR3 contains 15 residues. The chain joins TRBV19 to TRBJ1-2; weak D call: TRBD1 (6 bases). This sequence was found in a woman aged 50 to 60 in good health and CMV-seropositive. Sequenced input: PBMCs. The CDR3 here is CASSTPGGARDGYTF. The CDR3 nucleotides are TGTGCCAGTAGTACCCCCGGGGGGGCTCGAGATGGCTACACCTTC.